A selection of T cell receptor beta chains follows, all from one sample in a study of identical twins. TCRdb re-derived calls from the 5' RACE reads in MiXCR, one entry per CDR3 protein. Seen here are 700,000 to 950,000 distinct CDR3 sequences, 12% observed once, and the top ten hold around 1.6%. This sample also appeared in a second study, on yellow fever vaccine responses in identical twins.

The source material was PBMCs. The receptors were sampled from a woman between 18 and 29 years old in good health. Both conserved end residues are part of each CDR3. A D gene is named only where the DNA matches it firmly.

d_call,j_call,v_call,cdr3_aa
-,TRBJ1-1,TRBV28,CASSQLHLNTEAFF
TRBD2,TRBJ2-3,TRBV20-1,CSARGTGGHTDTQYF
-,TRBJ2-1,TRBV10-3,CAISLGFNEQFF
TRBD2,TRBJ2-7,TRBV9,CASSATGTTDEQYF
-,TRBJ2-1,TRBV12-3/TRBV12-4,CASEMSSYNEQFF
-,TRBJ2-7,TRBV7-9,CASSLAPQGQYF
-,TRBJ2-1,TRBV6-5,CASSYSPDPSHYNEQFF
-,TRBJ2-3,TRBV9,CASEGRGADTQYF
-,TRBJ1-1,TRBV7-9,CASSKAGTRNTEAFF
-,TRBJ2-3,TRBV7-2,CASSFGGHTDTQYF
-,TRBJ1-2,TRBV2,CASSGRQVYGYTF
-,TRBJ2-1,TRBV7-9,CASSLGGRSNNEHFF
TRBD2,TRBJ2-7,TRBV27,CASSLIGRDYEQYF